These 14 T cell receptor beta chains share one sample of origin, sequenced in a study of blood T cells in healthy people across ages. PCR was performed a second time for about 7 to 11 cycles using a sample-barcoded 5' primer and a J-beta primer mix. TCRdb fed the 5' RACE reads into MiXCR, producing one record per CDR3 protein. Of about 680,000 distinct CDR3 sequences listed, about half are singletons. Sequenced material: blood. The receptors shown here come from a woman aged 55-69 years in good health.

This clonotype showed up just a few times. This CDR3 reads CASSSTSGPSETQYF. The CDR3 region has the DNA TGTGCCAGCAGCTCCACTAGCGGGCCTTCGGAGACCCAGTACTTC. The chain uses TRBV7-9 and TRBJ2-5, with TRBD2 matching 9 bases. The CDR3 has 15 amino acids. Trimming cost V 4 bases and J 5 bases; bases outside gene matches: 8. CDR1 SEHNR and CDR2 FQNEAQ come from the germline V gene (reference sequence).

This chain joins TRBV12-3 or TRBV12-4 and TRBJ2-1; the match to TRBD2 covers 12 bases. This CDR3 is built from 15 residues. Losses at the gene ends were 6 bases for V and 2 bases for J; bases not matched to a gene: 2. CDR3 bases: TGTGCCAGCAGGACTAGCGGGGGAGCCTACAATGAGCAGTTCTTC. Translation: CASRTSGGAYNEQFF.

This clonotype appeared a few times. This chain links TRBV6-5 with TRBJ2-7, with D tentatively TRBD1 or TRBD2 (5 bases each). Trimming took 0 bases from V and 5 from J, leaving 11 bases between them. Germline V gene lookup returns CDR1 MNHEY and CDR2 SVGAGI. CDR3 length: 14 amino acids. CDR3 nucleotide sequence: TGTGCCAGCAGTTACTCGAGTAGAGGGGACGAGCAGTACTTC. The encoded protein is CASSYSSRGDEQYF.

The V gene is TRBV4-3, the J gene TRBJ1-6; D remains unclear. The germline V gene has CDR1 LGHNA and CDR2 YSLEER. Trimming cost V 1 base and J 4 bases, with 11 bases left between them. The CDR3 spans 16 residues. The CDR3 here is CASSQARGIYNSPLHF. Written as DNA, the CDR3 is TGCGCCAGCAGCCAAGCCCGAGGGATTTATAATTCACCCCTCCACTTT.

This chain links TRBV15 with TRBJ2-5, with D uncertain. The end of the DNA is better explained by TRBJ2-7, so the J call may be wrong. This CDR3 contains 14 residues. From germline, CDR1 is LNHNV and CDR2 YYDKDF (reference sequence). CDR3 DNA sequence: TGTGCCACCAGCAGAATAAGGGAAACCTACGAGCAGTACTTC. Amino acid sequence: CATSRIRETYEQYF.

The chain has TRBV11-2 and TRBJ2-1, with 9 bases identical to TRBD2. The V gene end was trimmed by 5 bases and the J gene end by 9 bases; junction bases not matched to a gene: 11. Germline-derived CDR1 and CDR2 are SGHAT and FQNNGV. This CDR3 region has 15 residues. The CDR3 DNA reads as TGTGCCAGCAGCCCCGGGACTAGCTTAAGGGGTGAGCAGTTCTTC. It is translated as CASSPGTSLRGEQFF.

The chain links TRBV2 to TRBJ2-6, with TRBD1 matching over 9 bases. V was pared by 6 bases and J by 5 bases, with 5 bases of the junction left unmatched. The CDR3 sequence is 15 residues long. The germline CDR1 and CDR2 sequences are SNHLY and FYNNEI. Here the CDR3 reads CASRVGTGRANVLTF. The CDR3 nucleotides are TGTGCCAGCAGGGTTGGGACAGGGAGGGCCAACGTCCTGACTTTC.

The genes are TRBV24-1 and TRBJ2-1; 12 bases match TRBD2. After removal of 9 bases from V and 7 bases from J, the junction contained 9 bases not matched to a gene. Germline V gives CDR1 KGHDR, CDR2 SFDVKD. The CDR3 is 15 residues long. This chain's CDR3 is CATGLGLAGLNEQFF. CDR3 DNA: TGTGCCACCGGATTAGGACTAGCGGGACTGAATGAGCAGTTCTTC.

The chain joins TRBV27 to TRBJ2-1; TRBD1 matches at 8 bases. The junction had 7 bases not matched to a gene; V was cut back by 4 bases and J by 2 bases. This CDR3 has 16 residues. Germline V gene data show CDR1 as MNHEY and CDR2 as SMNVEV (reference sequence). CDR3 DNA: TGTGCCAGCAGTTCGGCCGGGACAGGAGCCTACAATGAGCAGTTCTTC. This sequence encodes CASSSAGTGAYNEQFF.

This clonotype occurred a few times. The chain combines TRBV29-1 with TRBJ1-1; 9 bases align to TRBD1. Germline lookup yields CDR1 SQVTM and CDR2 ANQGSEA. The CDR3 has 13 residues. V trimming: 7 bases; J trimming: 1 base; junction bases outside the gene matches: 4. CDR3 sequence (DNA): TGCAGCGGGGAGGGACAGGGGAACACTGAAGCTTTCTTT. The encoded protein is CSGEGQGNTEAFF.

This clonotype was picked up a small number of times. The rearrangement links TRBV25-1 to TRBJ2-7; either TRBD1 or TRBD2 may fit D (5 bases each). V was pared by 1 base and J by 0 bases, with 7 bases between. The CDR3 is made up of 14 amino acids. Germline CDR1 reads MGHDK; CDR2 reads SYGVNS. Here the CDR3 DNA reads TGTGCCAGCAGTGAATGGGGGACCTCCTACGAGCAGTACTTC. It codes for CASSEWGTSYEQYF.

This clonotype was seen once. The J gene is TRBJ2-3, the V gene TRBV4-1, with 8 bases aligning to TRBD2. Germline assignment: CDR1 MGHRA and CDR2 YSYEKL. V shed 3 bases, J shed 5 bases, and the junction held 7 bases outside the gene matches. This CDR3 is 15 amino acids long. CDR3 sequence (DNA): TGCGCCAGCAGCCATCGAAGCGGGAGTGGAGATACGCAGTATTTT. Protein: CASSHRSGSGDTQYF.

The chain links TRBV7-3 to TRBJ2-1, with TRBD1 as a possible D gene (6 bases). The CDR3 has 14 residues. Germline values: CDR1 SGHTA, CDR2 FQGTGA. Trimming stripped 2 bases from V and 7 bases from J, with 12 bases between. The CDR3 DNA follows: TGTGCCAGCAGCTTAGCAGGGCAGGGGAATGAGCAGTTCTTC. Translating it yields CASSLAGQGNEQFF.

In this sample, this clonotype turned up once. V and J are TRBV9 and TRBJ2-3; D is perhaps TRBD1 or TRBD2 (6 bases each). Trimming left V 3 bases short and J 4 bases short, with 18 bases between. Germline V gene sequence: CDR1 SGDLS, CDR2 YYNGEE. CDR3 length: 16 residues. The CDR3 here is CASSASTGAPPDTQYF. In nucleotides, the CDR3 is TGTGCCAGCAGCGCAAGCACGGGGGCCCCCCCAGATACGCAGTATTTT. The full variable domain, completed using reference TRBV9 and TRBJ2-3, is DSGVTQTPKHLITATGQRVTLRCSPRSGDLSVYWYQQSLDQGLQFLIQYYNGEERAKGNILERFSAQQFPDLHSELNLSSLELGDSALYFCASSASTGAPPDTQYFGPGTRLTVL.